Presented here are 21 T cell receptor beta chains from one specimen sequenced in a study of blood T cell repertoires in COVID-19. Only in-frame clones appear in the TCRdb table, and some are missing; sequencing was by immunoSEQ multiplex PCR. There are a few hundred thousand clones in the sample; 80% to 90% occur only once, and 3.5% to 4.5% lies in the top ten. Sequences were obtained from PBMCs or T cells enriched from blood (not recorded which). These receptors were taken from a woman aged 25 to 45 who had recovered from COVID-19.

The table lists this clone with many counts. This chain joins TRBV28 and TRBJ2-7, with D unresolved. CDR1 is MDHEN and CDR2 is SYDVKM in the germline V gene. Trimming cost V 1 base and J 2 bases, with 9 bases left between them. The CDR3 runs to 14 residues. Written as DNA, the CDR3 is TGTGCCAGCAGTTTATATTCAGAAACCTACGAGCAGTACTTC. Translation gives CASSLYSETYEQYF.

The CDR3 DNA reads TGTGCCAGCAGCCCCCCGAGCTATATTAGTTCCTATGGCTACACCTTC. As protein: CASSPPSYISSYGYTF. This chain uses TRBV5-4 with TRBJ1-2; no reliable D call. Trimming took 4 bases from V and 4 from J, leaving 20 bases between them. There are 16 residues in the CDR3. The germline gives CDR1 SGHNT, CDR2 YYREEE (reference sequence).

The chain couples TRBV7-2 to TRBJ1-5; D call uncertain. The CDR3 totals 16 residues. Per the germline V gene, CDR1 is SGHTA and CDR2 is FQGNSA. The V end was cut by 5 bases, the J end by 11 bases, with 25 bases between. The CDR3 DNA follows: TGTGCCAGCAGCCCAGGATCGGCAGGCCTCCGATGGGCCCAGCATTTT. Residues: CASSPGSAGLRWAQHF.

The CDR3 sequence: CASSPSGSPPGPGELFF. The CDR3 DNA reads as TGTGCCAGCAGCCCTTCCGGGTCCCCCCCGGGTCCCGGGGAGCTGTTTTTT. This rearrangement joins TRBV5-5 to TRBJ2-2; no clear D. The CDR3 totals 17 residues. The V end lost 4 bases, the J end lost 6 bases, and 22 bases lay between the germline ends. CDR1 is SGHKS, CDR2 YYEKEE, per germline (reference sequence).

The V and J genes are TRBV28 and TRBJ2-7; D may be TRBD2 (5 bases). Germline V gene sequence: CDR1 MDHEN, CDR2 SYDVKM. Between the trimmed V and J ends, which lost 5 bases and 8 bases, there was a span of 13 bases. This CDR3 comprises 12 residues. The CDR3 here is CASSRFGEKQYF. Written as DNA, the CDR3 is TGTGCCAGCAGTCGCTTCGGGGAGAAGCAGTACTTC.

The rearrangement uses TRBV14 and TRBJ1-4; 10 bases fit TRBD1. The CDR3 sequence is 17 residues long. In germline, CDR1 is SGHDN, CDR2 FVKESK. With V trimmed by 1 base and J by 4 bases, 6 bases remained unmatched. The CDR3 DNA reads TGTGCCAGCAGCCAAGTAGGGACAGGGGCATTTAATGAAAAACTGTTTTTT. Its protein is CASSQVGTGAFNEKLFF.

This clone was picked up one time. This chain links TRBV4-1 with TRBJ1-3; D is undetermined. Trimming took off 0 bases at V and 0 bases at J, with 9 bases between the two ends. Germline V gene sequence: CDR1 MGHRA, CDR2 YSYEKL. This CDR3 region has 16 residues. For the CDR3, the DNA is TGCGCCAGCAGCCAAGATAACAGCCTCTCTGGAAACACCATATATTTT. It translates to CASSQDNSLSGNTIYF.

The V call is TRBV10-1, the J call TRBJ1-5, with 8 bases aligning to TRBD1. The V segment lost 6 bases and the J segment 2 bases; nucleotides outside the gene matches: 6. CDR1 and CDR2 (germline): WNHNN, SYGVQD (reference sequence). The CDR3 is 15 amino acids. The CDR3, as DNA: TGCGCCAGCAGGGTGGACAGGGAGGGCAATCAGCCCCAGCATTTT. This codes for CASRVDREGNQPQHF.

The genes are TRBV27 and TRBJ2-1; TRBD2 aligns across 11 bases. The V gene end was trimmed by 3 bases and the J gene end by 7 bases; junction bases not matched to a gene: 5. Germline assignment: CDR1 MNHEY and CDR2 SMNVEV (reference sequence). The CDR3 totals 15 residues. As DNA, the CDR3 is TGTGCCAGCAGTTTTTTCCTAGCGGGAGGAAATGAGCAGTTCTTC. Its translation is CASSFFLAGGNEQFF.

CDR3 protein: CATRDRGLIGFDTEAFF. CDR3 coding DNA: TGTGCCACCCGGGACAGGGGGCTTATAGGTTTTGACACTGAAGCTTTCTTT. The chain has TRBV2 and TRBJ1-1; 12 bases align to TRBD1. Germline V gene data show CDR1 as SNHLY and CDR2 as FYNNEI. CDR3 length: 17 amino acids. J gave up 3 bases and V 10 bases, and 15 bases lay outside the gene matches.

The chain combines TRBV5-6 with TRBJ1-5; TRBD1 is a possible D gene (5 bases). Between the trimmed V and J ends, which lost 0 bases and 4 bases, there was a span of 17 bases. The CDR3 length is 17 residues. CDR1 and CDR2 (germline): SGHDT, YYEEEE. In DNA, the CDR3 is TGTGCCAGCAGCTTGGCCGGGGGGAGAGGTAGTAATCAGCCCCAGCATTTT. The encoded protein is CASSLAGGRGSNQPQHF.

The V gene is TRBV19, the J gene TRBJ2-7; D is perhaps TRBD2 (5 bases). There are 15 residues in the CDR3. V dropped 2 bases and J dropped 0 bases, with 11 bases sitting between them. Per germline, CDR1 LNHDA and CDR2 SQIVND (reference sequence). CDR3 sequence (DNA): TGTGCCAGTAGTATATCGGGCGGGTTCTCCTACGAGCAGTACTTC. Its translation is CASSISGGFSYEQYF.

The chain employs TRBV30 and TRBJ1-1, with TRBD1 identical over 8 bases. The V gene's germline CDR1 is GTSNPN and CDR2 SVGIG (reference sequence). V trimming: 3 bases; J trimming: 10 bases; junction bases outside the gene matches: 16. This CDR3 spans 15 amino acids. The CDR3 nucleotides are TGTGCCTGGAGAGACAGGGGTCCTCCCGTCATCGGAGCTTTCTTT. Translation gives CAWRDRGPPVIGAFF.

The chain couples TRBV18 to TRBJ2-3; D possibly corresponds to TRBD1 (5 bases). The germline V gene encodes CDR1 KGHSH and CDR2 LQKENI. V was pared by 1 base and J by 2 bases, with 7 bases between. The CDR3 covers 14 residues. The CDR3, as DNA: TGTGCCAGCTCACCACAGGGGCTCACAGATACGCAGTATTTT. Translating it yields CASSPQGLTDTQYF.

This rearrangement joins TRBV4-2 to TRBJ2-7; 9 nucleotides agree with TRBD1. The ends lost 0 bases at V and 4 bases at J; junction bases unmatched: 10. CDR3 length: 17 residues. Per germline, CDR1 LGHNA and CDR2 YNFKEQ. The CDR3 loop reads CASSQDNRGHSLYEQYF. Here the CDR3 DNA reads TGTGCCAGCAGCCAAGATAACAGGGGGCATAGTTTGTACGAGCAGTACTTC.

To note about this clone: One end of the junction varies from germline; a read error may be responsible. The chain links TRBV28 to TRBJ2-6, with TRBD1 as a possible D gene (6 bases). This CDR3 contains 14 residues. CDR1 and CDR2 (germline): MDHEN, SYDVKM. The CDR3 here is CASSAPGQLTKLVF. The CDR3 nucleotides are TGTGCCAGCAGTGCCCCGGGACAACTGACTAAGCTGGTATTC.

This chain uses TRBV18 with TRBJ2-2; 9 nucleotides agree with TRBD2. V was pared by 4 bases and J by 5 bases, with 2 bases of the junction left unmatched. The CDR3 is made up of 14 amino acids. CDR1 and CDR2 from the germline V gene are KGHSH and LQKENI. This CDR3 reads CASSRAGGTGELFF. The CDR3 DNA reads as TGTGCCAGCTCACGAGCGGGAGGTACCGGGGAGCTGTTTTTT. The variable domain in full, with the rest retrieved from reference TRBV18 and TRBJ2-2, is NAGVMQNPRHLVRRRGQEARLRCSPMKGHSHVYWYRQLPEEGLKFMVYLQKENIIDESGMPKERFSAEFPKEGPSILRIQQVVRGDSAAYFCASSRAGGTGELFFGEGSRLTVL.

The rearrangement joins TRBV2 to TRBJ2-5, with unresolved D. Germline V gives CDR1 SNHLY, CDR2 FYNNEI. V dropped 0 bases and J dropped 5 bases, with 13 bases sitting between them. This CDR3 is built from 15 residues. The CDR3: CASSEAGERWETQYF. The CDR3 nucleotides read TGTGCCAGCAGTGAAGCTGGCGAGCGCTGGGAGACCCAGTACTTC.

The V gene is TRBV19, the J gene TRBJ2-1; 13 bases agree with TRBD2. With 4 bases clipped from V and 8 bases from J, the junction kept 5 bases outside the gene matches. CDR1 is LNHDA, CDR2 SQIVND, per germline (reference sequence). The CDR3 extends over 15 amino acids. As DNA, the CDR3 is TGTGCCAGTAGTAGTGTAGGACTAGCGGGAGATGAGCAGTTCTTC. Its translation is CASSSVGLAGDEQFF.

The CDR3 protein is CAQSRTWGEKLFF. The CDR3 region has the DNA TGTGCCCAATCGAGGACTTGGGGAGAAAAACTGTTTTTT. This chain connects TRBV30 to TRBJ1-4; D remains ambiguous. This CDR3 region has 13 residues. V gave up 8 bases and J gave up 8 bases, with 18 bases separating them. The V gene's germline CDR1 is GTSNPN and CDR2 SVGIG (reference sequence).

The J gene is TRBJ1-5, the V gene TRBV25-1; 7 nucleotides agree with TRBD1. From germline, CDR1 is MGHDK and CDR2 SYGVNS. The CDR3 is 15 amino acids. With 5 bases clipped from V and 2 bases from J, the junction kept 6 bases outside the gene matches. This CDR3 reads CASSPQDRGNQPQHF. The CDR3 DNA reads TGTGCCAGCAGTCCCCAAGACAGGGGCAATCAGCCCCAGCATTTT.